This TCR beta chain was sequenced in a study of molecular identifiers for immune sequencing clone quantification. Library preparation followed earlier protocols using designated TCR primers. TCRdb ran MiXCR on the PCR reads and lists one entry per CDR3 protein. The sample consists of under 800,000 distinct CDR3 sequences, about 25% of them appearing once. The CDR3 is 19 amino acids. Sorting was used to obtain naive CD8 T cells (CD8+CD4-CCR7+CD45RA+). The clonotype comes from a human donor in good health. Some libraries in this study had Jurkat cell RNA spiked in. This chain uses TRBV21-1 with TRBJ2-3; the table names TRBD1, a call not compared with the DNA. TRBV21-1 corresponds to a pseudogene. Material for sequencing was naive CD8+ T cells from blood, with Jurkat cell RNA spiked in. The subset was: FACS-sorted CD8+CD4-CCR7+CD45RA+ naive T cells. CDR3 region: CASSLSSGPGTRARDTQYF. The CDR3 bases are TGTGCCAGCAGCCTTTCTTCGGGACCGGGAACAAGAGCCAGAGATACGCAGTATTTT.